What follows are 16 T cell receptor beta chains derived from one specimen sequenced in a study of blood T cells in healthy people across ages. A J-beta primer mix and a sample-barcoded 5' primer were used in a second PCR of roughly 6 to 11 cycles. MiXCR was run by TCRdb on the 5' RACE reads, yielding one entry per CDR3 protein. The profile shows roughly 680,000 distinct CDR3 sequences, roughly half of them singletons. The sample comprised blood. The receptor source for this set is an elderly woman in good health.

At least ten counts were recorded for this clonotype. This chain joins TRBV5-8 and TRBJ2-3; D may be TRBD1 (6 bases). CDR3 length: 17 amino acids. V shed 3 bases and J shed 0 bases, with 17 bases lying between them. The V gene's germline CDR1 is SGHTS and CDR2 YDEGEE. The CDR3 bases are TGTGCCAGCAGCTCCGGGACACCTACAACAAGCACAGATACGCAGTATTTT. As protein: CASSSGTPTTSTDTQYF.

This clonotype was observed many times. This sequence joins TRBV20-1 and TRBJ2-7; 7 bases agree with TRBD1. Germline loops: CDR1 DFQATT, CDR2 SNEGSKA (reference sequence). This CDR3 is 13 amino acids long. The junction had 5 bases not matched to a gene; V was cut back by 5 bases and J by 1 base. This CDR3 is CSAQPGQSYEQYF. The CDR3 nucleotides read TGCAGTGCTCAACCGGGACAGTCCTACGAGCAGTACTTC.

Comments on this clonotype: Just one base apart from a much larger clone, this may be a read error. J is TRBJ2-4 and V is TRBV28; TRBD1 matches at 9 bases. V shed 9 bases and J 3 bases; nucleotides not matched to a gene: 9. Per germline, CDR1 MDHEN and CDR2 SYDVKM. This CDR3 comprises 15 residues. The chain's CDR3 is CASRTGGRDKNIQYF. CDR3 DNA sequence: TGTGCCAGTAGAACAGGGGGCCGTGACAAAAACATTCAGTACTTC.

This clonotype has a count of ten or more. This chain links TRBV20-1 with TRBJ2-1; D call uncertain. The CDR3 length is 15 residues. Trimming removed 3 bases from V and 4 bases from J, with 16 bases in between. The germline gives CDR1 DFQATT, CDR2 SNEGSKA (reference sequence). The CDR3 sequence is CSARPRRRLYNEQFF. CDR3 nucleotides: TGCAGTGCTAGGCCCAGACGTCGGTTGTACAATGAGCAGTTCTTC.

The chain has TRBV5-1 and TRBJ2-5; 13 nucleotides match TRBD2. CDR1 and CDR2 (germline): SGHRS, YFSETQ. The CDR3 spans 15 residues. V lost 2 bases, J lost 11 bases, and 9 bases stayed unmatched. CDR3: CASSLLAGGENEQYF. As DNA, the CDR3 is TGCGCCAGCAGCTTACTAGCGGGGGGGGAGAATGAGCAGTACTTC.

The chain couples TRBV7-9 to TRBJ2-7; 9 bases line up with TRBD2. J gave up 2 bases and V 5 bases, and 10 bases lay outside the gene matches. The CDR3 has 16 amino acids. Looked up from germline, CDR1 is SEHNR and CDR2 is FQNEAQ (reference sequence). CDR3 coding DNA: TGTGCCAGCAGCGCCCCCATAGCGGGGGAGACCTACGAGCAGTACTTC. Its protein product is CASSAPIAGETYEQYF.

This clonotype came up many times. The chain recombines TRBV6-2 or TRBV6-3 with TRBJ2-1, with 7 bases identical to TRBD1. The length of the CDR3 is 10 residues. The J segment lost 12 bases and the V segment lost 9 bases, leaving 5 bases of the junction unmatched. Germline loops: CDR1 MNHEY, CDR2 SVGEGT. Written as DNA, the CDR3 is TGTGCCAGGGAGACAGGGACGCAGTTCTTC. Its protein is CARETGTQFF.

The rearrangement joins TRBV16 to TRBJ2-1, with D uncertain. The CDR3 runs to 15 residues. The V end was cut by 7 bases, the J end by 2 bases, with 15 bases between. Germline assignment: CDR1 KGHSY and CDR2 FQNENV. The CDR3: CASTDRATTYNEQFF. As DNA, the CDR3 is TGTGCCAGCACGGACCGGGCAACGACCTACAATGAGCAGTTCTTC.

V usage is TRBV20-1 and J usage is TRBJ2-1; TRBD2 agrees at 7 bases. CDR1 is DFQATT and CDR2 is SNEGSKA in the germline V gene (reference sequence). The V segment lost 1 base and the J segment 4 bases; nucleotides outside the gene matches: 10. CDR3 size: 16 residues. The CDR3 DNA reads as TGCAGTGCTAGAGTCGCCCCTAGCGGTTCGTACAATGAGCAGTTCTTC. This codes for CSARVAPSGSYNEQFF.

This clonotype turned up a few times. A read error may explain this, as a much larger clone is one base away. The chain joins TRBV20-1 to TRBJ2-1, with 8 bases that match TRBD1. The DNA matches TRBJ2-7 better at its end, which makes the J call doubtful. Germline CDR1 and CDR2: DFQATT and SNEGSKA (reference sequence). The CDR3 has 15 residues. The CDR3 loop reads CSARGTGIGYNEQYF. CDR3 coding DNA: TGCAGTGCTAGAGGGACAGGGATCGGCTACAATGAGCAGTACTTC.

This clonotype was recorded many times. The chain carries TRBV7-2 and TRBJ1-5; D is ambiguous. The CDR3 has 15 amino acids. V dropped 2 bases and J dropped 0 bases, with 8 bases sitting between them. Germline assignment: CDR1 SGHTA and CDR2 FQGNSA. CDR3 loop: CASSLLLYSNQPQHF. CDR3 DNA: TGTGCCAGCAGCTTACTTCTGTATAGCAATCAGCCCCAGCATTTT.

This chain joins TRBV20-1 and TRBJ2-2; 12 bases are shared with TRBD2. Germline CDR1 reads DFQATT; CDR2 reads SNEGSKA (reference sequence). J lost 7 bases, V lost 2 bases, and 8 bases had no gene match. The CDR3 loop spans 16 amino acids. DNA of the CDR3: TGCAGTGCTAGAAATCCAACTAGCGGGGGGATCGGGGAGCTGTTTTTT. It specifies CSARNPTSGGIGELFF.

The V call is TRBV7-2, the J call TRBJ1-1; D gene unclear. CDR1 and CDR2 (germline): SGHTA, FQGNSA. Trimming stripped 5 bases from V and 1 base from J, with 11 bases between. This CDR3 comprises 14 residues. The DNA for the CDR3 is TGTGCCAGCAGCGCGCAAGGGAGGAACACTGAAGCTTTCTTT. Protein: CASSAQGRNTEAFF.

This clonotype was picked up many times. The chain recombines TRBV5-4 with TRBJ2-7; the match to TRBD1 covers 7 bases. Trimming took 3 bases from V and 0 from J; bases not matched to a gene: 3. Germline loops: CDR1 SGHNT, CDR2 YYREEE (reference sequence). The length of the CDR3 is 14 residues. The CDR3 DNA sequence: TGTGCCAGCAGCTCGACAGGGATCTCCTACGAGCAGTACTTC. Protein product: CASSSTGISYEQYF. Variable domain in full (rest from reference TRBV5-4 and TRBJ2-7): ETGVTQSPTHLIKTRGQQVTLRCSSQSGHNTVSWYQQALGQGPQFIFQYYREEENGRGNFPPRFSGLQFPNYSSELNVNALELDDSALYLCASSSTGISYEQYFGPGTRLTVT.

This chain joins TRBV12-1 and TRBJ2-1; the table's D call, TRBD1, was not checked against the DNA. TRBV12-1 is a known pseudogene. The CDR3 is made up of 16 amino acids. DNA of the CDR3: TGTGCCAGCAGCCTGGTGCAGGACAGGGGTTACAATGAGCAGTTCTTC. Protein: CASSLVQDRGYNEQFF.

This clonotype was counted many times. The rearrangement links TRBV20-1 to TRBJ2-1, with 10 nucleotides matching TRBD2. This CDR3 has 14 residues. J lost 4 bases, V lost 1 base, and 1 base had no gene match. Per germline, CDR1 DFQATT and CDR2 SNEGSKA (reference sequence). The CDR3 coding sequence is TGCAGTGCTAGAGGGACTAGCGGTTACAATGAGCAGTTCTTC. Protein: CSARGTSGYNEQFF.